A single sample gave rise to the 15 T cell receptor beta chains below, sequenced in a study of blood T cell repertoires in COVID-19. Sequencing used immunoSEQ multiplex PCR; TCRdb keeps in-frame clones, though not all of them. Of 150,000 to 200,000 clones listed, around 87% are singletons. Sequenced input: peripheral blood. Receptors originate from a woman aged 25 to 39 with active or convalescent COVID-19.

The V and J genes are TRBV7-2 and TRBJ1-4; the D gene is possibly TRBD1 (5 bases). The CDR3 contains 16 residues. V was shortened by 3 bases and J by 5 bases, with 16 bases between the two germline ends. Germline V gene lookup returns CDR1 SGHTA and CDR2 FQGNSA. CDR3 nucleotides: TGTGCCAGCAGCTTGGCCAATCCGGGACTCAATGAAAAACTGTTTTTT. Amino acid sequence: CASSLANPGLNEKLFF.

This clone appeared once. The rearrangement links TRBV4-1 to TRBJ2-1, with a tentative D call TRBD2 (5 bases). The CDR3 runs to 17 residues. V was shortened by 0 bases and J by 4 bases, with 16 bases between the two germline ends. CDR1 MGHRA and CDR2 YSYEKL come from the germline V gene. The CDR3 DNA sequence: TGCGCCAGCAGCCAAGACGCAAGAGCGGTCCGATACAATGAGCAGTTCTTC. As protein: CASSQDARAVRYNEQFF.

The chain carries TRBV3-1 (or the pseudogene TRBV3-2) and TRBJ2-3; 8 bases match TRBD2. The V gene end was trimmed by 0 bases and the J gene end by 1 base; junction bases not matched to a gene: 3. CDR1 is LGHDT and CDR2 is YNNKEL in the germline V gene (reference sequence). The length of the CDR3 is 16 residues. The CDR3 DNA is TGTGCCAGCAGCCAAGATCCGGGAGGGGGCACAGATACGCAGTATTTT. Protein: CASSQDPGGGTDTQYF.

The chain has TRBV11-3 and TRBJ1-1, with 7 bases fitting TRBD1. After removal of 5 bases from V and 7 bases from J, the junction contained 10 bases not matched to a gene. The CDR3 spans 14 residues. Germline V gene sequence: CDR1 SGHNT, CDR2 YENEEA. CDR3 sequence: CASSVQGRRGEAFF. CDR3 sequence (DNA): TGTGCCAGCAGCGTACAGGGGCGGAGAGGTGAAGCTTTCTTT.

The V call is TRBV12-5, the J call TRBJ2-1; TRBD2 aligns across 8 bases. The CDR3 totals 14 residues. Trimming took 6 bases from V and 4 from J; bases not matched to a gene: 5. Germline values: CDR1 LGHNT, CDR2 FRNRAP. CDR3 sequence reads: CASGISGSYNEQFF. As DNA, the CDR3 is TGTGCTAGTGGGATAAGCGGGAGTTACAATGAGCAGTTCTTC.

The chain uses TRBV27 and TRBJ2-7; no clear D gene. V lost 5 bases and J lost 6, with 14 bases in between. Germline CDR1 MNHEY, CDR2 SMNVEV (reference sequence). The CDR3 spans 13 residues. In nucleotides, the CDR3 is TGTGCCAGCAGTCCCCGATCAGGTACCGAGCAGTACTTC. Encoded protein: CASSPRSGTEQYF.

This clone has just a few counts. The V call is TRBV21-1, the J call TRBJ1-5; the tabulated D call, TRBD1, remains unverified against the DNA. TRBV21-1 is noted as a pseudogene. CDR3 size: 16 residues. The chain's CDR3 is CASSNPGTGRNQPQHF. In DNA, the CDR3 is TGTGCCAGCAGCAACCCCGGGACAGGGCGAAATCAGCCCCAGCATTTT.

V usage is TRBV11-3 and J usage is TRBJ2-1; 10 bases map to TRBD1. The CDR3 totals 14 residues. V dropped 4 bases and J dropped 8; count of bases not matched to a gene: 5. Germline V lookup: CDR1 SGHNT, CDR2 YENEEA. CDR3 protein: CASSWGQGTDEQFF. The CDR3 DNA is TGTGCCAGCAGCTGGGGACAGGGGACTGATGAGCAGTTCTTC.

The V call is TRBV7-9, the J call TRBJ2-5; TRBD2 aligns across 8 bases. Germline V gene data show CDR1 as SEHNR and CDR2 as FQNEAQ (reference sequence). The J segment lost 5 bases and the V segment lost 0 bases, leaving 11 bases of the junction unmatched. The CDR3 spans 17 residues. CDR3 sequence (DNA): TGTGCCAGCAGCTTAGCCACTCGGATAGCGGGAAGGGAGACCCAGTACTTC. This sequence encodes CASSLATRIAGRETQYF. Full variable domain (outside the CDR3, taken from reference TRBV7-9 and TRBJ2-5): DTGVSQNPRHKITKRGQNVTFRCDPISEHNRLYWYRQTLGQGPEFLTYFQNEAQLEKSRLLSDRFSAERPKGSFSTLEIQRTEQGDSAMYLCASSLATRIAGRETQYFGPGTRLLVL.

The CDR3 loop reads CSVAGQGSSYEQYF. CDR3 DNA sequence: TGCAGCGTTGCCGGACAGGGGTCCTCCTACGAGCAGTACTTC. This chain joins TRBV29-1 and TRBJ2-7; 9 bases fit TRBD1. The CDR3 covers 14 residues. The junction had 4 bases not matched to a gene; V was cut back by 4 bases and J by 0 bases. In germline, CDR1 is SQVTM, CDR2 ANQGSEA.

The count of this clone is one. J is TRBJ2-2 and V is TRBV6-6; D gene uncertain. The CDR3 sequence is 12 residues long. The V end lost 6 bases, the J end lost 3 bases, and 5 bases lay between the germline ends. Germline CDR1 and CDR2: MNHNY and SVGAGI (reference sequence). Here the CDR3 reads CASSLYTGELFF. The CDR3 nucleotides are TGTGCCAGCAGCTTATACACCGGGGAGCTGTTTTTT.

This clone was recorded a few times. The rearrangement links TRBV18 to TRBJ1-3, with unresolved D. This CDR3 has 16 residues. The germline gives CDR1 KGHSH, CDR2 LQKENI. The V end was cut by 4 bases, the J end by 3 bases, with 16 bases between. CDR3 nucleotide sequence: TGTGCCAGCTCACTCCGACAAGGTACTCTTGGAAACACCATATATTTT. As protein: CASSLRQGTLGNTIYF. The full variable domain, rest sourced from reference TRBV18 and TRBJ1-3, is NAGVMQNPRHLVRRRGQEARLRCSPMKGHSHVYWYRQLPEEGLKFMVYLQKENIIDESGMPKERFSAEFPKEGPSILRIQQVVRGDSAAYFCASSLRQGTLGNTIYFGEGSWLTVV.

The chain uses TRBV5-4 and TRBJ2-2; 12 bases match TRBD2. CDR1 SGHNT and CDR2 YYREEE come from the germline V gene (reference sequence). After removal of 4 bases from V and 3 bases from J, the junction contained 4 bases not matched to a gene. The CDR3 runs 16 residues. The CDR3 spells CASSPSGRADTGELFF. The CDR3 nucleotides are TGTGCCAGCAGCCCTAGCGGGAGGGCCGACACCGGGGAGCTGTTTTTT.

V usage is TRBV30 and J usage is TRBJ1-6; no firm D call. V was shortened by 4 bases and J by 0 bases, with 13 bases between the two germline ends. The CDR3 runs to 16 residues. The germline CDR1 and CDR2 sequences are GTSNPN and SVGIG (reference sequence). The CDR3 sequence is CAWKRAGSSYNSPLHF. The CDR3 DNA reads TGTGCCTGGAAGAGGGCGGGGAGCTCCTATAATTCACCCCTCCACTTT.

DNA of the CDR3: TGCGCCAGCAGCTTGGGGGCAGGGTTGGAGACCCAGTACTTC. Residues: CASSLGAGLETQYF. The V gene is TRBV5-1, the J gene TRBJ2-5; tentative D call: TRBD1 (5 bases). The germline V gene has CDR1 SGHRS and CDR2 YFSETQ. The CDR3 runs 14 residues. Trimming left V 0 bases short and J 5 bases short, with 11 bases between. Full variable domain (outside the CDR3, taken from reference TRBV5-1 and TRBJ2-5): KAGVTQTPRYLIKTRGQQVTLSCSPISGHRSVSWYQQTPGQGLQFLFEYFSETQRNKGNFPGRFSGRQFSNSRSEMNVSTLELGDSALYLCASSLGAGLETQYFGPGTRLLVL.